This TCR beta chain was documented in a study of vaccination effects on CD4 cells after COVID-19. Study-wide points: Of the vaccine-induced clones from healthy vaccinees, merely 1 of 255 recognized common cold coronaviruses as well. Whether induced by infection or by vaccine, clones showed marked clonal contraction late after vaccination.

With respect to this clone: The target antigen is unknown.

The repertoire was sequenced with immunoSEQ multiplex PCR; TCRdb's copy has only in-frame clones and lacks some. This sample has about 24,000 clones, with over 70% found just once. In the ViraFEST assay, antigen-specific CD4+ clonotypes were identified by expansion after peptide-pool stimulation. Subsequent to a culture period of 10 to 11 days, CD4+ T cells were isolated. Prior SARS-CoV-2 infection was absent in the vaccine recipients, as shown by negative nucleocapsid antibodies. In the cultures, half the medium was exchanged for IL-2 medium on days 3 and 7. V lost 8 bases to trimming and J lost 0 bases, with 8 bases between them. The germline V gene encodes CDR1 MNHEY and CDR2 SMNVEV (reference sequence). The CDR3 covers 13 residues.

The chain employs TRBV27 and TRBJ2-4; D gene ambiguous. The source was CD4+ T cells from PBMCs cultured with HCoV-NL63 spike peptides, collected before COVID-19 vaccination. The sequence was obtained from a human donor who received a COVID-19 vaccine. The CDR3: CASLSLAKNIQYF. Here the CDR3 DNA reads TGTGCCAGCCTTTCTCTAGCCAAAAACATTCAGTACTTC.